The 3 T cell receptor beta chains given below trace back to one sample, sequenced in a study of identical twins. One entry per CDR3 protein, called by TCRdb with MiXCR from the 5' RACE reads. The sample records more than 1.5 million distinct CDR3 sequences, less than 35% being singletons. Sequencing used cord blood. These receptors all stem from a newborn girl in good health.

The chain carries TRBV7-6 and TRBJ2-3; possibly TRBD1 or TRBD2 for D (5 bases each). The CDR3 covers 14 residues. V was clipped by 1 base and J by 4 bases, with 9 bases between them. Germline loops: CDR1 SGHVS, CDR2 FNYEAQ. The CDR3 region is CASSLGDGADTQYF. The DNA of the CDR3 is TGTGCCAGCAGCTTAGGGGACGGGGCAGATACGCAGTATTTT.

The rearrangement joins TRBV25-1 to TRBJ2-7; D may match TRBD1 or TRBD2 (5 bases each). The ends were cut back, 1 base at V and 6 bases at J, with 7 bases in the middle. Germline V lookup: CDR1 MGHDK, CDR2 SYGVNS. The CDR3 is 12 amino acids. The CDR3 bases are TGTGCCAGCAGTGAATTTGGGGGCGAGCAGTACTTC. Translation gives CASSEFGGEQYF.

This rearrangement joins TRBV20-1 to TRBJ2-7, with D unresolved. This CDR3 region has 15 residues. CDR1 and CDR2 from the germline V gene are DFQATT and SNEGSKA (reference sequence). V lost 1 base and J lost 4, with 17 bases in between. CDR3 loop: CSARAAYIAVYEQYF. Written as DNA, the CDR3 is TGCAGTGCTAGAGCGGCCTACATTGCCGTTTACGAGCAGTACTTC.